This paragraph covers one TCR beta chain sequence. Its cognate antigen is unknown. These data belong to a study of T cell responses to AZD1222 COVID-19 vaccine. Notes on the study in general: Baseline seropositivity occurred in only a handful of AZD1222 recipients. There were repertoire samples only from the period after the peak T cell response.

Germline values: CDR1 SGDLS, CDR2 YYNGEE. The CDR3 loop spans 12 amino acids. The germline V and J ends were trimmed by 7 bases and 8 bases, with 12 bases remaining between them. The data were produced by immunoSEQ multiplex PCR, yet TCRdb's version contains in-frame clones alone and is incomplete. The table has 150,000 or so clones, roughly 91% seen once; the top ten hold 7.5% to 9.5%. Sequenced here: peripheral blood, sampled on day 0 of AZD1222 vaccination. V gene TRBV9 combines with J gene TRBJ1-4, with no clear D. The TCR was taken from an adult in good health. CDR3 protein: CASGATEEKLFF. Written as DNA, the CDR3 is TGTGCCAGCGGCGCTACTGAGGAAAAACTGTTTTTT. Together with reference TRBV9 and TRBJ1-4, the CDR3 gives the full variable domain: DSGVTQTPKHLITATGQRVTLRCSPRSGDLSVYWYQQSLDQGLQFLIQYYNGEERAKGNILERFSAQQFPDLHSELNLSSLELGDSALYFCASGATEEKLFFGSGTQLSVL.